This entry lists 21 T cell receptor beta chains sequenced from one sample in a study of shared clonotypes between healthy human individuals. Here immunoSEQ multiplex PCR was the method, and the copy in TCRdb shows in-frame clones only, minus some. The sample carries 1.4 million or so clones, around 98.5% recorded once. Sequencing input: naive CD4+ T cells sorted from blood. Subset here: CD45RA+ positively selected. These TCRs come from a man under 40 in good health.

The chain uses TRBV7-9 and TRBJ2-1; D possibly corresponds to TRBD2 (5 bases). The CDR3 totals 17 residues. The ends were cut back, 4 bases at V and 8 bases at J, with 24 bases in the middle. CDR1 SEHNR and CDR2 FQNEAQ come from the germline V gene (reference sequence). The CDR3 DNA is TGTGCCAGCAGCTCCGGGAACCTGGTCGGGGTACTCGATGAGCAGTTCTTC. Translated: CASSSGNLVGVLDEQFF.

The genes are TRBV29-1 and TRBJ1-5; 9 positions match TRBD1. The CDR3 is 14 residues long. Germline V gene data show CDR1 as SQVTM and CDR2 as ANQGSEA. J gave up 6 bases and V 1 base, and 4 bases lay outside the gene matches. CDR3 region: CSVEGDRAGQPQHF. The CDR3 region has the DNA TGCAGCGTTGAAGGGGACAGGGCCGGTCAGCCCCAGCATTTT.

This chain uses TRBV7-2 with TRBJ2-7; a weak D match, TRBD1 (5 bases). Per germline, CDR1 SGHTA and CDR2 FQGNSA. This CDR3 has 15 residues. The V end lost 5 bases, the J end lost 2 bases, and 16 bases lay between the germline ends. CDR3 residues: CASSVGVLLTYEQYF. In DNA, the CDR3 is TGTGCCAGCAGCGTAGGGGTTCTATTAACCTACGAGCAGTACTTC.

The CDR3 protein is CASSASGSHYEQYF. The CDR3, as DNA: TGTGCCAGCAGTGCTAGCGGTAGTCACTACGAGCAGTACTTC. The gene calls are TRBV6-1 and TRBJ2-7, with 7 nucleotides matching TRBD2. CDR3 length: 14 amino acids. CDR1 and CDR2 (germline): MNHNS, SASEGT. J was trimmed by 3 bases and V by 4 bases; bases with no gene match: 6.

The CDR3 DNA reads as TGCGCCAGCAGCTTGGCCAACAGGTTGAGCTCCTACGAGCAGTACTTC. Its translation is CASSLANRLSSYEQYF. The chain couples TRBV5-1 to TRBJ2-7; D perhaps matches TRBD1 (5 bases). The CDR3 totals 16 residues. Germline lookup yields CDR1 SGHRS and CDR2 YFSETQ. Trimming took 0 bases from V and 0 from J, leaving 13 bases between them.

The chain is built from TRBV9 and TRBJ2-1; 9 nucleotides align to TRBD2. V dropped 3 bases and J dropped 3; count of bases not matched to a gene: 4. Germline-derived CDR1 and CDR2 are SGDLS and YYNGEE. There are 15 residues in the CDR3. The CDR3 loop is CASSASGTIYNEQFF. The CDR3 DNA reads TGTGCCAGCAGCGCTAGCGGGACGATCTACAATGAGCAGTTCTTC.

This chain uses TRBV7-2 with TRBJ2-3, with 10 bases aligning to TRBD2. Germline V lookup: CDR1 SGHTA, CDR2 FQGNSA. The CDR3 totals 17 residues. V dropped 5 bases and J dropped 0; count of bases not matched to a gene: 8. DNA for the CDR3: TGTGCCAGCAGCCGGGATTGGACTAGCGGTAGCACAGATACGCAGTATTTT. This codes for CASSRDWTSGSTDTQYF.

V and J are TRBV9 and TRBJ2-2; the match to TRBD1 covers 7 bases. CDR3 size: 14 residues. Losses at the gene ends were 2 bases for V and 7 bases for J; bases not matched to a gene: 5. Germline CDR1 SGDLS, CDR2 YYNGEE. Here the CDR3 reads CASSVRQGGGELFF. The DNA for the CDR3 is TGTGCCAGCAGCGTCCGACAGGGTGGCGGGGAGCTGTTTTTT.

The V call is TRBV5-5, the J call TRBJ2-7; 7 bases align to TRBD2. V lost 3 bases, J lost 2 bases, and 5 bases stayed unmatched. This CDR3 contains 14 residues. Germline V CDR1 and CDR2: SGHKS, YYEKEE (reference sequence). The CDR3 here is CASSSPLAAYEQYF. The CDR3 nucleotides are TGTGCCAGCAGCTCACCCCTAGCGGCCTACGAGCAGTACTTC.

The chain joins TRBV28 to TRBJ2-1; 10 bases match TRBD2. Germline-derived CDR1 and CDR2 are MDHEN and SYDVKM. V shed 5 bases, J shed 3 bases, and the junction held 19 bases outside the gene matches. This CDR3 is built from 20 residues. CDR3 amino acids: CASSRGRPNSGRINYNEQFF. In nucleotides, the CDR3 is TGTGCCAGCAGTCGAGGGCGGCCAAATAGCGGGAGGATCAACTACAATGAGCAGTTCTTC.

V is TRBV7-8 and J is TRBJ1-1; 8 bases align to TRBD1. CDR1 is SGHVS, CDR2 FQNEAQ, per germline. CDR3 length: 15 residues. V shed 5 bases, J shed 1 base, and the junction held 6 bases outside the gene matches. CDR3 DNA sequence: TGTGCCAGCAGCGGCCGGACAGGGCCGAACACTGAAGCTTTCTTT. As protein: CASSGRTGPNTEAFF. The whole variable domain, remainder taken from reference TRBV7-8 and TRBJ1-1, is GAGVSQSPRYKVAKRGQDVALRCDPISGHVSLFWYQQALGQGPEFLTYFQNEAQLDKSGLPSDRFFAERPEGSVSTLKIQRTQQEDSAVYLCASSGRTGPNTEAFFGQGTRLTVV.

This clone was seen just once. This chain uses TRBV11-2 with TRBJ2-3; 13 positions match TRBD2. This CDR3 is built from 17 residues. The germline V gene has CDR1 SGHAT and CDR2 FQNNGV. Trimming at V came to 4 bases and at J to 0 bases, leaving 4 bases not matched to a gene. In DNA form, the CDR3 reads TGTGCCAGCAGCTCCGGGACTAGCGGGACTAGCACAGATACGCAGTATTTT. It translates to CASSSGTSGTSTDTQYF.

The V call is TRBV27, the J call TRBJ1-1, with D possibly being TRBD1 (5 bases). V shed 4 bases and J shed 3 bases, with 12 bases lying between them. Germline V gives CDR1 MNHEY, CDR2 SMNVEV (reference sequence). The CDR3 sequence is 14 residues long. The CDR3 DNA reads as TGTGCCAGCAGTTGGACACCATATGACACTGAAGCTTTCTTT. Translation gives CASSWTPYDTEAFF.

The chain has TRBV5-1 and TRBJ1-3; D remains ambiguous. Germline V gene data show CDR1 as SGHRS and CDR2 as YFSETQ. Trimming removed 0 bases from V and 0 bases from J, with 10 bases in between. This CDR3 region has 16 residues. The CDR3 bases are TGCGCCAGCAGCTTGGCGCCGCGTAGCTCTGGAAACACCATATATTTT. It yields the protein CASSLAPRSSGNTIYF.

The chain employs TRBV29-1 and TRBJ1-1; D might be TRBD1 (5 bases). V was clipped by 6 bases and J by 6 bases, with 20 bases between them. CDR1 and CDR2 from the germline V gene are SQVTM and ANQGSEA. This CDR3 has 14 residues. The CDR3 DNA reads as TGCAGCGTGAAACTTGGGGGGGGAGAACCTGAAGCTTTCTTT. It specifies CSVKLGGGEPEAFF.

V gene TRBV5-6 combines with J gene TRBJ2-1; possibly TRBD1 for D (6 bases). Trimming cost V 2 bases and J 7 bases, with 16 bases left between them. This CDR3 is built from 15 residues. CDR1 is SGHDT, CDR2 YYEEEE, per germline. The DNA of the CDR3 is TGTGCCAGCAGCTTAAGGGGGATCACGTATAATGAGCAGTTCTTC. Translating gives CASSLRGITYNEQFF.

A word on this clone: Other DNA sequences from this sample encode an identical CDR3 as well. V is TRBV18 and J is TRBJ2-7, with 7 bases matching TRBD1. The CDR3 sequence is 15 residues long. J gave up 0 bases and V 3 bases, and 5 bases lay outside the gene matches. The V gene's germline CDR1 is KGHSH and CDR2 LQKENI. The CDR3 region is CASSPTRDSSYEQYF. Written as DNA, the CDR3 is TGTGCCAGCTCACCTACCAGGGACAGCTCCTACGAGCAGTACTTC.

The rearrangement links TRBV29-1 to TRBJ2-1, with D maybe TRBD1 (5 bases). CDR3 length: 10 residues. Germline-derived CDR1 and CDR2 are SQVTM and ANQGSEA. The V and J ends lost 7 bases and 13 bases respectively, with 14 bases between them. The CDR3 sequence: CSGNTGAQFF. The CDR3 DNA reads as TGCAGCGGTAACACTGGGGCCCAGTTCTTC.

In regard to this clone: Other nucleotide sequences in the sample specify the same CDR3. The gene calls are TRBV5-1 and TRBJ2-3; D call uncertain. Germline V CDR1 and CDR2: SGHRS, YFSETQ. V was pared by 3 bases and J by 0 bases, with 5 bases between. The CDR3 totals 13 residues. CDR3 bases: TGCGCCAGCAGCTCCGGGAGCACAGATACGCAGTATTTT. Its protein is CASSSGSTDTQYF.

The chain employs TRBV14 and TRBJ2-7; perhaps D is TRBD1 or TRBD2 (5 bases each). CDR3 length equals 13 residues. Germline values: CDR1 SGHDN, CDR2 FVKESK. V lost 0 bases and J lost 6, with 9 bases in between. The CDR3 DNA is TGTGCCAGCAGCCAAGATTGGGGGACCGAGCAGTACTTC. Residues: CASSQDWGTEQYF.

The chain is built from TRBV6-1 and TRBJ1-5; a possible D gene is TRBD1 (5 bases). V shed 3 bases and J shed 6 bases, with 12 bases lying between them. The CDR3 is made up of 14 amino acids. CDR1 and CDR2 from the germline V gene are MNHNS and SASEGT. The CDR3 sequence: CASSDSGLGQPQHF. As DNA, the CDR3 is TGTGCCAGCAGTGATTCAGGGTTGGGTCAGCCCCAGCATTTT.